This paragraph covers one T cell receptor beta chain sequence. Its antigen is as yet unknown. This sample is drawn from a study of T cell responses to AZD1222 COVID-19 vaccine. Notes on the study in general: Repertoire sampling was restricted to post-peak T cell response timepoints. Just five to seven AZD1222 recipients tested seropositive at baseline. Spike-specific TCR breadth and depth both grew after two AZD1222 doses. Clonal diversity was possibly underestimated, and white British individuals and females predominated among donors.

Some clones are missing from TCRdb's copy, which holds only in-frame ones; the method was immunoSEQ multiplex PCR. Of about 140,000 clones listed, approximately 90% are singletons. The germline CDR1 and CDR2 sequences are LGHNA and YSLEER. Trimming removed 1 base at V and 2 bases at J, with 16 bases between. This CDR3 is 17 amino acids long. This sequence originates from an adult who received the AZD1222 COVID-19 vaccine. The V call is TRBV4-3, the J call TRBJ2-3; possible D gene TRBD2, 5 bases. This material consisted of peripheral blood, taken 28 days after the second AZD1222 dose. In nucleotides, the CDR3 is TGCGCCAGCAGCCAAGTCCTTTATCCGGGATTCACAGATACGCAGTATTTT. Translated: CASSQVLYPGFTDTQYF.